The clone carrying this T cell receptor beta chain was picked up a small number of times. The antigen is unknown. This sample is part of a study of T cell repertoires in cytomegalovirus infection. Study-wide background: Recently identified HLA-C-restricted and well-studied HLA-B-restricted CMV epitopes were used. CMV infection and matching HLA type were both indicated by public TCR beta signatures.

TCRdb re-called the reads with MiXCR, one entry per CDR3 protein. The sample lists about 900,000 distinct CDR3 sequences, 31% occurring once. Trimming took 4 bases from V and 2 from J, leaving 10 bases between them. Germline CDR1 is MDHEN and CDR2 is SYDVKM. The CDR3 runs to 14 residues. Whole-study results and caveats: Carriers of CMV plus the relevant HLA were identified by cumulative public TCR beta family frequency. Dominating the ex vivo response were HLA-C-restricted CMV-specific TCR beta clonotypes.

The clonotype was recovered from a human donor in good health (CMV status not recorded). Some clones in this sample may be carry-over from other donors' samples. The chain recombines TRBV28 with TRBJ2-3; the D is unclear. Sequencing was performed on cultured CD8+ T cells from PBMCs, taken from culture after CMV antigen stimulation. CDR3 nucleotide sequence: TGTGCCAGCAGTTCGCAAGGGCCCACAGATACGCAGTATTTT. Residues: CASSSQGPTDTQYF.